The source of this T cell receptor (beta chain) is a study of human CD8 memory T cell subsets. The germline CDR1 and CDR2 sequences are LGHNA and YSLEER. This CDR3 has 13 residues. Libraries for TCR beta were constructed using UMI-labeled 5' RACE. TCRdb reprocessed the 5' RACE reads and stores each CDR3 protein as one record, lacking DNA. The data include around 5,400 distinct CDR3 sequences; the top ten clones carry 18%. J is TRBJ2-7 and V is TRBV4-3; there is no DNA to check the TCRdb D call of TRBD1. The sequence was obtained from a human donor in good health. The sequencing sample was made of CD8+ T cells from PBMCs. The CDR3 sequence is CASSSGQGYEQYF.